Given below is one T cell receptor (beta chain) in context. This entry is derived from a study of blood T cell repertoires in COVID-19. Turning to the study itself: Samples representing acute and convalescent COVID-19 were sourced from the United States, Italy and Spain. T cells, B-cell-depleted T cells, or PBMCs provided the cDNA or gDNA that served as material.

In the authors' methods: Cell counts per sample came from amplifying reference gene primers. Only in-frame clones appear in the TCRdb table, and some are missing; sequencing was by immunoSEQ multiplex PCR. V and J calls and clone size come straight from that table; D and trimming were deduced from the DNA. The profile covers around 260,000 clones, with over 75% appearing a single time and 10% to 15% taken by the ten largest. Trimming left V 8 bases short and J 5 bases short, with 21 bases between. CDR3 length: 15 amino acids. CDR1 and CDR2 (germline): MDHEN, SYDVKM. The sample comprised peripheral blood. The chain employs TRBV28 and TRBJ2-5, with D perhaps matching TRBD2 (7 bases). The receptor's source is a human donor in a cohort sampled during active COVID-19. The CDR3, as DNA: TGTGCCAGCTCGATGGCCGGGGGGCGGGGGGAGACCCAGTACTTC. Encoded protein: CASSMAGGRGETQYF.